This TCR beta chain came from a study of HIV-infected patients and healthy controls. Study results and limitations: Eight alpha and eight beta V genes differed significantly in mean usage between HIV-infected patients and controls. Compared with untreated HIV+ repertoires, healthy controls showed roughly threefold more distinct CDR3s and higher Shannon diversity.

Whole blood was used without fractionation, so all unsorted peripheral T cells were included. The CDR3 spans 17 residues. V shed 0 bases and J shed 2 bases, with 15 bases lying between them. The germline gives CDR1 LGHNA, CDR2 YNFKEQ. This clonotype was seen repeatedly, ten times or more. No antigen is known for it. cDNA was made from approximately 500 ng RNA using alpha and beta constant primers. Separate chain-specific third strand synthesis with multiplexing indices produced the alpha and beta libraries. One entry per CDR3 protein results from TCRdb running MiXCR on the 5' RACE reads. The table records 10,000 or so distinct CDR3 sequences, approximately 5.2% of them present only once.

The source is an adult with HIV infection. The source was blood, collected before antiretroviral therapy. The V gene is TRBV4-2, the J gene TRBJ2-3; D is perhaps TRBD2 (6 bases). The CDR3 spells CASSQEGGSALTDTQYF. The CDR3 coding sequence is TGTGCCAGCAGCCAAGAGGGGGGTAGCGCCCTCACAGATACGCAGTATTTT.